The T cell receptor (beta chain) described here comes from a study of blood T cell repertoires in COVID-19. As for the study in general: Samples of COVID-19 (acute and convalescent) were obtained from the United States, Italy and Spain.

Participants, 18 to 89 years old, spanned around 26 US areas. The germline gives CDR1 SGHDT, CDR2 YYEEEE. V lost 3 bases to trimming and J lost 4 bases; unmatched junction nucleotides: 9. The CDR3 is made up of 16 amino acids. In the original analysis: Using reference gene primer amplification, nucleated cell counts were estimated. The table came from immunoSEQ multiplex PCR; TCRdb's copy has only in-frame clones and leaves some out. For V, J and clone size, that table is used; D and trimming come from the DNA. The data contain roughly 170,000 clones, about four fifths of them singletons. The TCR originated in a man in his sixties who had recovered from COVID-19. The V and J genes are TRBV5-6 and TRBJ1-2; 10 bases agree with TRBD1. Sequenced input: PBMCs or T cells enriched from blood (not recorded which). The CDR3 region has the DNA TGTGCCAGCAGCTCGACAGGGGGCCCTCTTGGCTATGGCTACACCTTC. Its protein product is CASSSTGGPLGYGYTF.